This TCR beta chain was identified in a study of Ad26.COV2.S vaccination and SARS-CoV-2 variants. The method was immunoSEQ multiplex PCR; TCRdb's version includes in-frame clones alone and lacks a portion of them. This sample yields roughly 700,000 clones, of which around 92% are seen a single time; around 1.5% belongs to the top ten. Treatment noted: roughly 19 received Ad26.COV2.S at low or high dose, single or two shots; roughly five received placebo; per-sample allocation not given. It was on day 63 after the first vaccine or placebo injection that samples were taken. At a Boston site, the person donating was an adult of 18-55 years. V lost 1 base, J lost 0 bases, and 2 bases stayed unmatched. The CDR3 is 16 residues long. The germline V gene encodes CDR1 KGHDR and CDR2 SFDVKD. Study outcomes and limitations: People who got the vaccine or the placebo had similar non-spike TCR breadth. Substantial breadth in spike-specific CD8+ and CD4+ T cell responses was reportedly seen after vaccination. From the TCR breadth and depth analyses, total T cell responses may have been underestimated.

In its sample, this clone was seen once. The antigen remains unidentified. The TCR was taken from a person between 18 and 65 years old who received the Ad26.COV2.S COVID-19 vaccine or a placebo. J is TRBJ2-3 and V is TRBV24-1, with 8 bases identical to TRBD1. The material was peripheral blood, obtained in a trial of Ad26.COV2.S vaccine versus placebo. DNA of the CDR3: TGTGCCACCAGTGATTTTCGACAGGGGAGCACAGATACGCAGTATTTT. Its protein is CATSDFRQGSTDTQYF.